The 29 T cell receptor beta chains reported below all come from one sample, sequenced in a study of T-cell memory formation after mild COVID-19. TCRdb re-called the 5' RACE reads through MiXCR, storing one row per CDR3 protein. The table shows a few hundred thousand distinct CDR3 sequences, with around 27% occurring only once. The sequencing sample was made of PBMCs or a T cell subset sorted from them (not recorded which). The receptors were gathered from an adult woman who had mild COVID-19 (a few samples of this study predate the infection). Cell type and time point are not known.

The chain combines TRBV2 with TRBJ2-3; D is ambiguous. Deletions cut 4 bases from V and 3 bases from J, with 5 bases between. The CDR3 loop spans 12 amino acids. Germline V lookup: CDR1 SNHLY, CDR2 FYNNEI. This chain's CDR3 is CASSVRTDTQYF. The CDR3 DNA reads as TGTGCCAGCAGTGTTCGGACAGATACGCAGTATTTT.

This clonotype has more than one count but fewer than ten. The chain has TRBV24-1 and TRBJ2-7; D perhaps matches TRBD1 (6 bases). CDR1 KGHDR and CDR2 SFDVKD come from the germline V gene. The CDR3 has 14 amino acids. Between the trimmed V and J ends, which lost 2 bases and 7 bases, there was a span of 14 bases. The CDR3 coding sequence is TGTGCCACCAGTGATTGGACAGAACCGGGGGAGCAGTACTTC. It yields the protein CATSDWTEPGEQYF.

The chain employs TRBV29-1 and TRBJ2-7; 7 positions agree with TRBD1. The germline V gene encodes CDR1 SQVTM and CDR2 ANQGSEA. Trimming cost V 6 bases and J 0 bases; bases outside gene matches: 8. The CDR3 loop spans 14 amino acids. CDR3 DNA sequence: TGCAGCGTGGCCCGGGACAGTAGCTCCTACGAGCAGTACTTC. Protein sequence: CSVARDSSSYEQYF.

This clonotype turned up a few times. This chain uses TRBV4-3 with TRBJ2-6, with D possibly matching TRBD1 (6 bases). Germline-derived CDR1 and CDR2 are LGHNA and YSLEER. The CDR3 totals 16 residues. The V end was cut by 0 bases, the J end by 0 bases, with 6 bases between. The CDR3 is CASSQETGSGANVLTF. In nucleotides, the CDR3 is TGCGCCAGCAGCCAAGAGACAGGCTCTGGGGCCAACGTCCTGACTTTC.

This sequence joins TRBV6-5 and TRBJ2-5; 16 bases align to TRBD2. V shed 0 bases, J shed 5 bases, and the junction held 6 bases outside the gene matches. The CDR3 loop spans 18 amino acids. Germline V lookup: CDR1 MNHEY, CDR2 SVGAGI. The CDR3 DNA follows: TGTGCCAGCAGTTACTCGGGACTAGCGGGGGGGCCCAGTGAGACCCAGTACTTC. Amino acids: CASSYSGLAGGPSETQYF.

This sequence joins TRBV18 and TRBJ2-3, with 11 positions matching TRBD2. The junction had 11 bases not matched to a gene; V was cut back by 3 bases and J by 6 bases. CDR3 length: 17 residues. Germline lookup yields CDR1 KGHSH and CDR2 LQKENI. CDR3 loop: CASSPGLAAGLVDTQYF. CDR3 bases: TGTGCCAGCTCACCGGGACTAGCGGCTGGGTTAGTGGATACGCAGTATTTT.

This clonotype occurred a few times. The V gene is TRBV20-1, the J gene TRBJ2-7, with 12 nucleotides matching TRBD2. The CDR3 has 16 residues. V was clipped by 1 base and J by 0 bases; unmatched bases: 4. CDR1 and CDR2 (germline): DFQATT, SNEGSKA (reference sequence). CDR3 DNA sequence: TGCAGTGCTAGAGGACCTAGCGGGAGGGCCTCCTACGAGCAGTACTTC. Encoded protein: CSARGPSGRASYEQYF.

The chain recombines TRBV29-1 with TRBJ2-1; perhaps D is TRBD1 or TRBD2 (6 bases each). Germline CDR1 SQVTM, CDR2 ANQGSEA. This CDR3 is 14 amino acids long. The ends were cut back, 7 bases at V and 10 bases at J, with 23 bases in the middle. In DNA form, the CDR3 reads TGCAGCGCGAAGACGGGGGCCTATGTTAGAGAGCAGTTCTTC. It translates to CSAKTGAYVREQFF.

V usage is TRBV20-1 and J usage is TRBJ1-1; 7 nucleotides match TRBD1. The length of the CDR3 is 14 residues. The germline CDR1 and CDR2 sequences are DFQATT and SNEGSKA (reference sequence). With 0 bases clipped from V and 1 base from J, the junction kept 2 bases outside the gene matches. CDR3 in amino acids: CSARDGTANTEAFF. The CDR3 coding sequence is TGCAGTGCTAGAGATGGGACAGCGAACACTGAAGCTTTCTTT.

The genes are TRBV9 and TRBJ2-1, with D possibly TRBD2 on 6 matching bases. The CDR3 runs 16 residues. The germline V gene encodes CDR1 SGDLS and CDR2 YYNGEE. V was clipped by 4 bases and J by 2 bases, with 16 bases between them. The CDR3 DNA reads TGTGCCAGCAGCCTCCAGGCGGGGCCAACCTACAATGAGCAGTTCTTC. It codes for CASSLQAGPTYNEQFF.

This clonotype was seen more than once but under ten times. The chain combines TRBV19 with TRBJ2-1; the D gene is possibly TRBD1 (5 bases). V was clipped by 5 bases and J by 5 bases, with 16 bases between them. Germline lookup yields CDR1 LNHDA and CDR2 SQIVND (reference sequence). The CDR3 extends over 15 amino acids. For the CDR3, the DNA is TGTGCCAGTAGTCCTAACCTAGGACAAGACAATGAGCAGTTCTTC. As protein: CASSPNLGQDNEQFF.

V is TRBV5-1 and J is TRBJ1-1, with a tentative D call TRBD1 (5 bases). The CDR3 spans 17 residues. Germline assignment: CDR1 SGHRS and CDR2 YFSETQ. Deletions cut 0 bases from V and 0 bases from J, with 15 bases between. For the CDR3, the DNA is TGCGCCAGCAGCTTGGCCTCCCAGGGAGGGATGAACACTGAAGCTTTCTTT. Translated, it gives CASSLASQGGMNTEAFF.

The gene calls are TRBV19 and TRBJ1-3; TRBD1 agrees at 9 bases. CDR1 is LNHDA, CDR2 SQIVND, per germline (reference sequence). This CDR3 region has 16 residues. With V trimmed by 7 bases and J by 0 bases, 7 bases remained unmatched. In DNA form, the CDR3 reads TGTGCCAGTACCCGGACAGGGGCGATCTCTGGAAACACCATATATTTT. Its protein is CASTRTGAISGNTIYF.

A few counts support this clonotype. The rearrangement uses TRBV11-1 and TRBJ2-3, with no clear D. Germline CDR1 SGHAT, CDR2 FQDESV (reference sequence). Trimming shortened V by 3 bases and J by 3 bases, and 16 bases separated the two germline ends. CDR3 size: 16 residues. Here the CDR3 reads CASSFLGPDETDTQYF. In DNA form, the CDR3 reads TGTGCCAGCAGCTTTTTAGGACCCGACGAAACAGATACGCAGTATTTT.

As DNA, the CDR3 is TGCAGTGCTAGGCGGACTAGCTCTTACGAGCAGTACTTC. This encodes CSARRTSSYEQYF. The chain links TRBV20-1 to TRBJ2-7; 8 nucleotides agree with TRBD2. Germline loops: CDR1 DFQATT, CDR2 SNEGSKA (reference sequence). The CDR3 is made up of 13 amino acids. V trimming: 3 bases; J trimming: 4 bases; junction bases outside the gene matches: 5.

This chain uses TRBV28 with TRBJ2-7, with 9 bases identical to TRBD1. From germline, CDR1 is MDHEN and CDR2 SYDVKM. Trimming took 8 bases from V and 4 from J; bases not matched to a gene: 6. The CDR3 has 13 amino acids. In DNA form, the CDR3 reads TGTGCCAGCCGGGACAGGGAGGGGTACGAGCAGTACTTC. Translating it yields CASRDREGYEQYF.

The chain is built from TRBV19 and TRBJ2-1; either TRBD1 or TRBD2 may supply D (5 bases each). The CDR3 covers 15 residues. Trimming took off 5 bases at V and 2 bases at J, with 13 bases between the two ends. The germline V gene has CDR1 LNHDA and CDR2 SQIVND (reference sequence). The CDR3 is CASSLIGAAYNEQFF. CDR3 coding DNA: TGTGCCAGTAGTCTTATCGGGGCGGCCTACAATGAGCAGTTCTTC.

A few counts support this clonotype. The rearrangement uses TRBV7-6 and TRBJ2-2; D not certain. This CDR3 has 14 residues. Trimming cost V 3 bases and J 5 bases, with 10 bases left between them. Germline lookup yields CDR1 SGHVS and CDR2 FNYEAQ. For the CDR3, the DNA is TGTGCCAGCAGCTTGGGTTTGGGGACCGGGGAGCTGTTTTTT. It specifies CASSLGLGTGELFF.

This clonotype came up a few times. This chain joins TRBV7-3 and TRBJ2-1; D is uncertain. The V gene's germline CDR1 is SGHTA and CDR2 FQGTGA. With 0 bases removed from V and 6 bases from J, the gap between germline ends came to 9 bases. This CDR3 has 14 amino acids. The CDR3 nucleotides are TGTGCCAGCAGCTTAACAGGCCAGCTCAATGAGCAGTTCTTC. It codes for CASSLTGQLNEQFF.

This rearrangement joins TRBV4-1 to TRBJ1-1; possibly TRBD1 for D (5 bases). The germline V gene encodes CDR1 MGHRA and CDR2 YSYEKL. Between the trimmed V and J ends, which lost 3 bases and 4 bases, there was a span of 15 bases. This CDR3 region has 15 residues. CDR3 DNA sequence: TGCGCCAGCAGCCAGGGGCACGGGCCTGCCACTGAAGCTTTCTTT. This encodes CASSQGHGPATEAFF.

This clonotype appeared a few times. This rearrangement joins TRBV20-1 to TRBJ2-7, with 8 bases fitting TRBD2. With V trimmed by 4 bases and J by 6 bases, 11 bases remained unmatched. CDR3 length: 14 residues. CDR1 is DFQATT, CDR2 SNEGSKA, per germline (reference sequence). CDR3 in DNA: TGCAGTGCTACAATGCCGGGACTAGAGACCGAGCAGTACTTC. This sequence encodes CSATMPGLETEQYF.

The chain couples TRBV5-1 to TRBJ2-6; 7 bases line up with TRBD1. With V trimmed by 9 bases and J by 0 bases, 12 bases remained unmatched. In germline, CDR1 is SGHRS, CDR2 YFSETQ. CDR3 size: 17 residues. The CDR3 DNA follows: TGCGCCACTAGGGACAGTCCAGGGAGCTCTGGGGCCAACGTCCTGACTTTC. This codes for CATRDSPGSSGANVLTF.

DNA for the CDR3: TGTGCCAGCAGCTCCTCGGTAACCTCCTACGAGCAGTACTTC. Its translation: CASSSSVTSYEQYF. The chain recombines TRBV7-9 with TRBJ2-7; D remains ambiguous. Germline V CDR1 and CDR2: SEHNR, FQNEAQ (reference sequence). The V and J ends lost 4 bases and 0 bases respectively, with 10 bases between them. The CDR3 totals 14 residues.

The CDR3 DNA reads as TGTGCCAGCAGCCAAAAACAGGGGGTCCAAACTGAAGCTTTCTTT. This encodes CASSQKQGVQTEAFF. The chain uses TRBV14 and TRBJ1-1; 8 positions agree with TRBD1. This CDR3 is 15 amino acids long. Germline CDR1 reads SGHDN; CDR2 reads FVKESK. The V and J ends lost 2 bases and 5 bases, in that order; junction bases with no gene match: 7. Using reference TRBV14 and TRBJ1-1 for the parts outside the CDR3, the full variable domain is EAGVTQFPSHSVIEKGQTVTLRCDPISGHDNLYWYRRVMGKEIKFLLHFVKESKQDESGMPNNRFLAERTGGTYSTLKVQPAELEDSGVYFCASSQKQGVQTEAFFGQGTRLTVV.

This chain connects TRBV2 to TRBJ2-1; perhaps TRBD1 as D (6 bases). V was shortened by 8 bases and J by 8 bases, with 7 bases between the two germline ends. This CDR3 is 10 amino acids long. The V gene's germline CDR1 is SNHLY and CDR2 FYNNEI. CDR3 protein: CASGTYEQFF. The DNA of the CDR3 is TGTGCCAGCGGGACATATGAGCAGTTCTTC.

The chain couples TRBV7-9 to TRBJ2-7; 9 bases map to TRBD1. Per germline, CDR1 SEHNR and CDR2 FQNEAQ (reference sequence). The CDR3 extends over 17 amino acids. V lost 6 bases and J lost 1; bases outside the gene matches: 13. The CDR3 loop reads CASRPRPGTGRSYEQYF. The CDR3 DNA follows: TGTGCCAGCAGACCCCGTCCCGGGACAGGGAGATCCTACGAGCAGTACTTC.

The chain couples TRBV5-1 to TRBJ2-5; no clear D. CDR3 length: 12 residues. With 0 bases removed from V and 3 bases from J, the gap between germline ends came to 3 bases. Germline loops: CDR1 SGHRS, CDR2 YFSETQ. The CDR3 protein is CASSLEKETQYF. The CDR3 region has the DNA TGCGCCAGCAGCTTGGAGAAAGAGACCCAGTACTTC.

The sample holds a few counts of this clonotype. CDR3 DNA sequence: TGCGCCAGCAGCTTGTTAGAGCGCGGGAGCTCCTACAATGAGCAGTTCTTC. Protein product: CASSLLERGSSYNEQFF. This chain joins TRBV5-1 and TRBJ2-1, with 7 bases matching TRBD2. Germline-derived CDR1 and CDR2 are SGHRS and YFSETQ. V dropped 1 base and J dropped 0; count of bases not matched to a gene: 7. There are 17 residues in the CDR3.

This chain connects TRBV9 to TRBJ2-1, with 11 bases lining up with TRBD2. There are 15 residues in the CDR3. The junction had 1 base not matched to a gene; V was cut back by 0 bases and J by 5 bases. Germline V lookup: CDR1 SGDLS, CDR2 YYNGEE. The CDR3 nucleotides read TGTGCCAGCAGCGTAGTAGCGGGAGGGCACAATGAGCAGTTCTTC. The encoded protein is CASSVVAGGHNEQFF.